This T cell receptor beta chain is from a study of T cells in Graves' hyperthyroidism and ophthalmopathy. Lactation, pregnancy, other autoimmune disease or uncontrolled infection led to exclusion of patients. PBMCs were obtained from over 8.5 ml fresh peripheral blood. Authors of the study amplified TCR beta CDR3 regions from RNA transcripts. The HTBI set primed first-round TCR CDR3 RT-PCR. TCRdb reprocessed the multiplex PCR reads via MiXCR and lists one record per CDR3 protein. The sample gives some 400,000 distinct CDR3 sequences, approximately 20% of which show up once; 3.5% to 4% is in the top ten. Germline CDR1 reads DFQATT; CDR2 reads SNEGSKA (reference sequence). This CDR3 has 13 residues. Between the trimmed V and J ends, which lost 8 bases and 1 base, there was a span of 14 bases. This clonotype was seen repeatedly, ten times or more. What it recognizes is unknown. Study-wide points: Expanded thyroid clonotypes (above 0.001) were mostly also found in blood.

The sample was blood. This sequence was found in a woman between 18 and 29 years old with Graves' hyperthyroidism. The rearrangement uses TRBV20-1 and TRBJ1-1; tentatively, D is TRBD1 (5 bases). The CDR3 loop is CSSPGTGNTEAFF. In DNA form, the CDR3 reads TGCAGTTCCCCGGGGACGGGGAACACTGAAGCTTTCTTT.